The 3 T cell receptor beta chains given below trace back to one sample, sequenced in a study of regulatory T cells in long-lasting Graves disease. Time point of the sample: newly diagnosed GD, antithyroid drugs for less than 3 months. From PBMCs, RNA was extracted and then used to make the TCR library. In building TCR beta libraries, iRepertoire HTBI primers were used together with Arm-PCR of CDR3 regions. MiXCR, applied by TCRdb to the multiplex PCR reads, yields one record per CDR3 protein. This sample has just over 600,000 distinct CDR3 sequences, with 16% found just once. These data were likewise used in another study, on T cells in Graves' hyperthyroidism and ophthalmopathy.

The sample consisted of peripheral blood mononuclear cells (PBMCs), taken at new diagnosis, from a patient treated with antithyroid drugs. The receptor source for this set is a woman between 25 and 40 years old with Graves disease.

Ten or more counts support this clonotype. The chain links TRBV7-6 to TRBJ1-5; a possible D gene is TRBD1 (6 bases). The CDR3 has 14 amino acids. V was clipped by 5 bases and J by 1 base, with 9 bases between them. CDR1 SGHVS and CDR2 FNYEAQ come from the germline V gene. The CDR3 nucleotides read TGTGCCAGCAGCGTGGGGGCCAGCAATCAGCCCCAGCATTTT. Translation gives CASSVGASNQPQHF.

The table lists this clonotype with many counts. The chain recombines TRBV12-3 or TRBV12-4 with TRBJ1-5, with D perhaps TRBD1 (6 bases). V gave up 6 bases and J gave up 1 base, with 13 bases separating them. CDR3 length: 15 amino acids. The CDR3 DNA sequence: TGTGCCAGCAGCCCTCTGGACAGAAGCAATCAGCCCCAGCATTTT. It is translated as CASSPLDRSNQPQHF.

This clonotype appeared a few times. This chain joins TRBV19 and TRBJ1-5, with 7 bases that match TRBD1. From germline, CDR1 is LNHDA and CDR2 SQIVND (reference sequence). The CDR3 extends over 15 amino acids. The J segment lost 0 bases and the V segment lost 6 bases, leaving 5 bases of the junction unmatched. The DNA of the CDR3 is TGTGCCAGTAGACCGGGACAGCTTAGCAATCAGCCCCAGCATTTT. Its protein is CASRPGQLSNQPQHF.